This TCR beta chain is drawn from a study of CD8+ T cells in alopecia areata. Study observations and caveats: Scalp specimens additionally yield sequences from normal skin's resident alphabeta T cells. Lesional scalp, notably in alopecia totalis/universalis, had clonality above that of normal scalp. On tofacitinib, scalp and blood still held many of the expanded lesional clones.

Trimming at V came to 2 bases and at J to 2 bases, leaving 2 bases not matched to a gene. The CDR3 is 15 amino acids. The germline gives CDR1 GTSNPN, CDR2 SVGIG (reference sequence). Notes on this clone: Its antigen is not identified.

Stated treatment: oral pan-JAK inhibitor, 5-10 mg twice daily. It was cDNA, reverse transcribed from extracted RNA, that served as the sequencing template. Here immunoSEQ multiplex PCR was the method, and the copy in TCRdb shows in-frame clones only, minus some. The sample carries some 42,000 clones, roughly 92% recorded once. The sample in question was CD8+ T cells sorted from blood, obtained at week 24, from a patient treated with tofacitinib. This clonotype was obtained from a human donor with alopecia areata. This rearrangement joins TRBV30 to TRBJ2-7; 14 bases are shared with TRBD2. CDR3 nucleotides: TGTGCCTGGAGTTTGACTAGCGGGGGGGCCTACGAGCAGTACTTC. This translates into CAWSLTSGGAYEQYF.